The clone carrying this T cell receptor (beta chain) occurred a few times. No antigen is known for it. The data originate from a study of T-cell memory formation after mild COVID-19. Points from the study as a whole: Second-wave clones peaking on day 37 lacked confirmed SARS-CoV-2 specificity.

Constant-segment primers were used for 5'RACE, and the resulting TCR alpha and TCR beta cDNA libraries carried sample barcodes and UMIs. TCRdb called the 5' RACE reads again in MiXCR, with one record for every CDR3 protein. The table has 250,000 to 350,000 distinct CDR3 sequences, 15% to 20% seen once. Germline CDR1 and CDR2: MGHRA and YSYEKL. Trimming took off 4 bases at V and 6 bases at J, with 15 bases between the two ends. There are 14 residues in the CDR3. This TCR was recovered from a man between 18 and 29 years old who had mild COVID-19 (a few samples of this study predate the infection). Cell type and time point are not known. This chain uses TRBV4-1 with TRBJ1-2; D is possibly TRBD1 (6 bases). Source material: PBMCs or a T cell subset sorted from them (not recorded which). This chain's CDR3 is CASSRIGTIDGYTF. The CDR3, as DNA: TGCGCCAGCAGCCGAATCGGGACAATTGATGGCTACACCTTC.